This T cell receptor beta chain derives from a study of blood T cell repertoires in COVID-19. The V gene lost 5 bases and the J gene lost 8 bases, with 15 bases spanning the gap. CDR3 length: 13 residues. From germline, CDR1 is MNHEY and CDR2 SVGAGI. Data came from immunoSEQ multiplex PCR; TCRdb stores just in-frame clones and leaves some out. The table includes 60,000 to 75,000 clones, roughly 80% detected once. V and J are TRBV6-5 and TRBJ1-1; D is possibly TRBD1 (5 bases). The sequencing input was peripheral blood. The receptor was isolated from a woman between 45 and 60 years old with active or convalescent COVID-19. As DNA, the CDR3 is TGTGCCAGCAGTCTGTCGGGCGGGGCAGAAGCTTTCTTT. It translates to CASSLSGGAEAFF.